These 3 T cell receptor beta chains share one sample of origin, sequenced in a study of beta chain features in type 1 diabetes (dated by TCRdb to 2017 to 2018). General study outcomes and caveats: A moderate but significant shortening of TCRB CDR3 length was observed in type 1 diabetes patients in all four CD4+ subsets.

What these receptors recognize is not known. Library creation used the immunoSEQ multiplex PCR assay. The entire isolated RNA was reverse transcribed using the High Capacity cDNA Reverse Transcription Kit, and thus expressed TCRB transcripts were sequenced. TCRdb's version of the immuneACCESS table is confined to in-frame rearrangements and falls short of the full clone set. An unresolved V gene accounts for under half of the shortfall where checked; the remainder is of unknown origin. A total of 600,000 to 700,000 clones appear in this sample, roughly 12% of them only once. The ten largest clones capture around 0.12% of the sample. The source material was naive CD4+ T cells from blood. In light of the paper, this sample's cell subset or site label describes: true naive CD4+ T cells. The receptors derive from a man aged 30-40 years with type 1 diabetes.

This rearrangement joins TRBV30 to TRBJ2-5; a weak D match, TRBD2 (6 bases). This CDR3 contains 13 residues. Looked up from germline, CDR1 is GTSNPN and CDR2 is SVGIG (reference sequence). Trimming left V 5 bases short and J 1 base short, with 11 bases between. The CDR3 loop is CAWGGGFQETQYF. The CDR3 DNA sequence: TGTGCCTGGGGGGGAGGATTCCAAGAGACCCAGTACTTC.

This clone was recorded a few times. The V gene is TRBV23-1, the J gene TRBJ1-1, with TRBD1 matching 7 bases. TRBV23-1 is flagged as an ORF with uncertain function. This CDR3 has 16 residues. Germline trimming cut 0 bases from V and 3 bases from J; bases unmatched to any gene: 7. The CDR3 DNA sequence: TGCGCCAGCAGTCAATCCGGGGCCAGGGGGGACACTGAAGCTTTCTTT. Translated: CASSQSGARGDTEAFF.

The chain carries TRBV30 and TRBJ1-6, with 9 positions matching TRBD1. CDR3 length: 18 amino acids. V lost 4 bases to trimming and J lost 2 bases; unmatched junction nucleotides: 12. The germline CDR1 and CDR2 sequences are GTSNPN and SVGIG (reference sequence). This chain's CDR3 is CAWINTGGTGAYNSPLHF. CDR3 coding DNA: TGTGCCTGGATTAATACAGGGGGCACCGGTGCCTATAATTCACCCCTCCACTTT.